Listed below are T cell receptor beta chains from one sample, sequenced in a study of graft-versus-host responses after intestinal transplantation. Antigens of these TCRs are unknown. The protocol was immunoSEQ multiplex PCR, while the TCRdb copy is restricted to in-frame clones and leaves out a portion. The sample lists approximately 54,000 clones, roughly 84% occurring once. This specimen was unstimulated CD4+ T cells sorted from spleen or lymph node cells, taken before transplant. The source of these receptors is a human donor who was the organ donor for an intestinal transplant. The CDR3 runs from the conserved cysteine through the conserved F or W. Fields, in order: V gene, J gene, clone size, D gene, CDR3 DNA, CDR3 protein. The D gene is left open where the match is weak. Only some rows state a clone size, as once, few, many or a class for expanded clones.

v_gene: TRBV7-2
j_gene: TRBJ2-7
abundance: .
d_gene: TRBD2
CDR3nt: TGTGCCAGCAGGCCTACTAGCGGGGGGGCCTACGAGCAGTACTTC
CDR3aa: CASRPTSGGAYEQYF

v_gene: TRBV7-6
j_gene: TRBJ1-3
abundance: .
d_gene: .
CDR3nt: TGTGCCAGCAGCTACGGACACTCTGGAAACACCATATATTTT
CDR3aa: CASSYGHSGNTIYF

v_gene: TRBV10-2
j_gene: TRBJ1-1
abundance: .
d_gene: .
CDR3nt: TGCGCCAGCAGTGGCCGGAACACTGAAGCTTTCTTT
CDR3aa: CASSGRNTEAFF

v_gene: TRBV7-8
j_gene: TRBJ2-3
abundance: .
d_gene: TRBD2
CDR3nt: TGTGCCAGCAGCCCAACTGGACTAGCGGGGGGGCGGGGAACAGATACGCAGTATTTT
CDR3aa: CASSPTGLAGGRGTDTQYF

v_gene: TRBV18
j_gene: TRBJ1-6
abundance: .
d_gene: .
CDR3nt: TGTGCCAGCTCACCACTCAGGGGCGATTCACCCCTCCACTTT
CDR3aa: CASSPLRGDSPLHF

v_gene: TRBV2
j_gene: TRBJ1-1
abundance: .
d_gene: .
CDR3nt: TGTGCCAGCCGCCTCGGTAGGGGTTGGGGGAACACTGAAGCTTTCTTT
CDR3aa: CASRLGRGWGNTEAFF

v_gene: TRBV30
j_gene: TRBJ2-3
abundance: .
d_gene: TRBD2
CDR3nt: TGTGCCTGGAGTGGACTAGCGGGAGATGGTAGCACAGATACGCAGTATTTT
CDR3aa: CAWSGLAGDGSTDTQYF

v_gene: TRBV5-1
j_gene: TRBJ2-7
abundance: .
d_gene: .
CDR3nt: TGCGCCAGCAGCTTGTCCAGCGGGCATACGGGCGAGCAGTACTTC
CDR3aa: CASSLSSGHTGEQYF

v_gene: TRBV11-2
j_gene: TRBJ1-1
abundance: .
d_gene: TRBD1
CDR3nt: TGTGCCAGCGGCCATGAGTTCAGGGGGCAAACTGAAGCTTTCTTT
CDR3aa: CASGHEFRGQTEAFF

v_gene: TRBV27
j_gene: TRBJ1-5
abundance: .
d_gene: TRBD1
CDR3nt: TGTGCCAGCAGTTCAGTCCGGGACAGGGGCGCCAATCAGCCCCAGCATTTT
CDR3aa: CASSSVRDRGANQPQHF

v_gene: TRBV11-3
j_gene: TRBJ1-3
abundance: .
d_gene: .
CDR3nt: TGTGCCAGCACCACTTACACGGGGAGCTCTGGAAACACCATATATTTT
CDR3aa: CASTTYTGSSGNTIYF

v_gene: TRBV27
j_gene: TRBJ2-1
abundance: .
d_gene: .
CDR3nt: TGTGCCAGCAGATCCGGATCGGATGAGCAGTTCTTC
CDR3aa: CASRSGSDEQFF

v_gene: TRBV12-5
j_gene: TRBJ2-2
abundance: .
d_gene: .
CDR3nt: TGTGCTAGTGGTTTGGTAATAGCCGGGGAGCTGTTTTTT
CDR3aa: CASGLVIAGELFF

v_gene: TRBV2
j_gene: TRBJ1-1
abundance: .
d_gene: .
CDR3nt: TGTGCCAGCAGTGAGAGCAGGTCGAACACTGAAGCTTTCTTT
CDR3aa: CASSESRSNTEAFF

v_gene: TRBV6-5
j_gene: TRBJ2-3
abundance: .
d_gene: .
CDR3nt: TGTGCCAGCCGGGACGGGACGACCACAGATACGCAGTATTTT
CDR3aa: CASRDGTTTDTQYF

v_gene: TRBV9
j_gene: TRBJ2-1
abundance: .
d_gene: TRBD2
CDR3nt: TGCGCCAGCAGCGTACGACCGGGGGACCTAGCGGGGGAGCAGTTCTTC
CDR3aa: CASSVRPGDLAGEQFF

v_gene: TRBV6-1
j_gene: TRBJ2-7
abundance: .
d_gene: TRBD1
CDR3nt: TGTGCCAGCAGACCTGACAGGGCGAGCTCCTACGAGCAGTACTTC
CDR3aa: CASRPDRASSYEQYF

v_gene: TRBV18
j_gene: TRBJ1-1
abundance: .
d_gene: .
CDR3nt: TGTGCCAGCTCACCAAACCAGAACACTGAAGCTTTCTTT
CDR3aa: CASSPNQNTEAFF

v_gene: TRBV5-1
j_gene: TRBJ2-5
abundance: .
d_gene: TRBD2
CDR3nt: TGCGCCAGCAGCTTGGTAGCGGGAGGGCAAGAGACCCAGTACTTC
CDR3aa: CASSLVAGGQETQYF

v_gene: TRBV7-2
j_gene: TRBJ2-6
abundance: .
d_gene: .
CDR3nt: TGTGCCAGCAGCTTAGCGCCGGGTGCCCGCTCTGGGGCCAACGTCCTGACTTTC
CDR3aa: CASSLAPGARSGANVLTF

v_gene: TRBV11-2
j_gene: TRBJ1-2
abundance: once
d_gene: .
CDR3nt: TGTGCCAGCAGCTCCTCAGGTTACTATGGCTACACCTTC
CDR3aa: CASSSSGYYGYTF

v_gene: TRBV7-2
j_gene: TRBJ1-5
abundance: .
d_gene: .
CDR3nt: TGTGCCAGCAGCTCCTGGGGCGCCTATCAGCCCCAGCATTTT
CDR3aa: CASSSWGAYQPQHF

v_gene: TRBV7-9
j_gene: TRBJ2-3
abundance: .
d_gene: .
CDR3nt: TGTGCCAGCAGCTTTGTGAAGCGACTCACAGATACGCAGTATTTT
CDR3aa: CASSFVKRLTDTQYF

v_gene: TRBV11-3
j_gene: TRBJ1-1
abundance: .
d_gene: TRBD1
CDR3nt: TGTGCCAGCAGCTTCGCCGGGACAGGGAACACTGAAGCTTTCTTT
CDR3aa: CASSFAGTGNTEAFF

v_gene: TRBV19
j_gene: TRBJ2-3
abundance: .
d_gene: TRBD2
CDR3nt: TGTGCCAGTAGCCGGGGACTAGGAACCTCAGATACGCAGTATTTT
CDR3aa: CASSRGLGTSDTQYF

v_gene: TRBV30
j_gene: TRBJ1-1
abundance: .
d_gene: .
CDR3nt: TGTGCCTGGACCCCAAAGATGGGGACCAGGAACACTGAAGCTTTCTTT
CDR3aa: CAWTPKMGTRNTEAFF

v_gene: TRBV19
j_gene: TRBJ2-7
abundance: once
d_gene: TRBD1
CDR3nt: TGTGCCAGTAGTATCCCCCCAGGACAGGGGGTCCCCGAGCAGTACTTC
CDR3aa: CASSIPPGQGVPEQYF

v_gene: TRBV19
j_gene: TRBJ2-1
abundance: .
d_gene: TRBD2
CDR3nt: TGTGCCACCCGCGGACCGACGGGACTAGCGAACAATGAGCAGTTCTTC
CDR3aa: CATRGPTGLANNEQFF

v_gene: TRBV6-5
j_gene: TRBJ2-7
abundance: .
d_gene: TRBD1
CDR3nt: TGTGCCAGCAGACCTGACAGGGCGAGCTCCTACGAGCAGTACTTC
CDR3aa: CASRPDRASSYEQYF

v_gene: TRBV5-4
j_gene: TRBJ1-2
abundance: few
d_gene: .
CDR3nt: TGTGCCAGCAGCCCCCTGGGAACCGGCCGAGGCTACACCTTC
CDR3aa: CASSPLGTGRGYTF

v_gene: TRBV5-8
j_gene: TRBJ2-5
abundance: .
d_gene: .
CDR3nt: TGTGCCAGCAGCCCTCAGGGGCGGGAGACCGAGACCCAGTACTTC
CDR3aa: CASSPQGRETETQYF

v_gene: TRBV5-1
j_gene: TRBJ1-2
abundance: .
d_gene: .
CDR3nt: TGCGCCAGCAGCCCAGGGCTCCTGGGCGGCTACACCTTC
CDR3aa: CASSPGLLGGYTF